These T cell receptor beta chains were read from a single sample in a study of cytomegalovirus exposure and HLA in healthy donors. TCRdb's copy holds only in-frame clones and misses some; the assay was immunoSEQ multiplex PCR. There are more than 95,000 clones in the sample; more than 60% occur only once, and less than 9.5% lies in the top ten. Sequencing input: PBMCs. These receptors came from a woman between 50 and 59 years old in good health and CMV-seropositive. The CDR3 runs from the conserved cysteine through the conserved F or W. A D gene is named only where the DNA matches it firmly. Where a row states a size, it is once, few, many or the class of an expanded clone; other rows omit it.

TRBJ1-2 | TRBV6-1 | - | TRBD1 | TGTGCCAGCAGAGGGACAGAATATGGCTACACCTTC | CASRGTEYGYTF
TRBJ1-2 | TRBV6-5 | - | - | TGTGCCAGCAGACCCGAGGCGGCGAACTATGGCTACACCTTC | CASRPEAANYGYTF
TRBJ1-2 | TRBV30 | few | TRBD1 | TGTGCCTGGAGGGGGACAGGCTCGGGTGGCTACACCTTC | CAWRGTGSGGYTF
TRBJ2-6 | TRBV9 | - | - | TGTGCCAGCAGCGTTGGAGGGACTGGGGCCAACGTCCTGACTTTC | CASSVGGTGANVLTF
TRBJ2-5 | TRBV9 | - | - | TGTGCCAGCAGCGCTCATACCGGGACACTATTACAAGAGACCCAGTACTTC | CASSAHTGTLLQETQYF
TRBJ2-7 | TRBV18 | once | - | TGTGCCAGCTCACAGGGGATTCACTACGAGCAGTACTTC | CASSQGIHYEQYF
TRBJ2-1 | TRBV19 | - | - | TGTGCCAGTGAGAAACGGGTCGGGTACGGTGAGCAGTTCTTC | CASEKRVGYGEQFF
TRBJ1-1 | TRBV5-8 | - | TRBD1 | TGTGCCAGCAGCTTGCGGAGGGGGCGGGGCACTGAAGCTTTCTTT | CASSLRRGRGTEAFF
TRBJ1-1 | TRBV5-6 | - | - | TGTGCCAGCAGCTTGGAATCTAGGAACACTGAAGCTTTCTTT | CASSLESRNTEAFF
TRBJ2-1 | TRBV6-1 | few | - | TGTGCCAGCAGAGAAGGACAGAGTAGCTCCTACAATGAGCAGTTCTTC | CASREGQSSSYNEQFF
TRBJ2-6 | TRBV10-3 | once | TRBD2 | TGTGCCATCAGTTTGACTAGCGCGACCTCTGGGGCCAACGTCCTGACTTTC | CAISLTSATSGANVLTF
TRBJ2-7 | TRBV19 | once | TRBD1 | TGTGCCAGTAGTACCCCCGGGACAGTCTACGAGCAGTACTTC | CASSTPGTVYEQYF
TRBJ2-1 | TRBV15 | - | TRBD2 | TGTGCCACCAGCAGAGCCAGCGGGAGGGCCCGGACCTACAATGAGCAGTTCTTC | CATSRASGRARTYNEQFF
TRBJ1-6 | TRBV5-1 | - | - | TGCGCCAGCAGCTTCTCTCGACCCGGGGGATGGGGGACGAATTCACCCCTCCACTTT | CASSFSRPGGWGTNSPLHF
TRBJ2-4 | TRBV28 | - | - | TGTGCCAGCAGTTTACAGTCGGCCAAAAACATTCAGTACTTC | CASSLQSAKNIQYF
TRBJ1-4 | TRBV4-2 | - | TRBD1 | TGTGCCAGCAGCCCGGGTGGACAGGCAGGCGAAAAACTGTTTTTT | CASSPGGQAGEKLFF
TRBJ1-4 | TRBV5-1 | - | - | TGCGCCAGCAGCTGGACAGACCCCAATGAAAAACTGTTTTTT | CASSWTDPNEKLFF
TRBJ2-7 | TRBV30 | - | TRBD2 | TGTGCCTGGAGTAGGACCTGGGTCGGGAGGCCGGGGGGCGAGCAGTACTTC | CAWSRTWVGRPGGEQYF
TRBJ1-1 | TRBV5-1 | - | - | TGCGCCAGCAGCTCTGACAGAATGAACACTGAAGCTTTCTTT | CASSSDRMNTEAFF
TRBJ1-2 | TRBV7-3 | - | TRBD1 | TGTGCCAGCAGCCTTGACAGGGAAAGAAATGGCTACACCTTC | CASSLDRERNGYTF
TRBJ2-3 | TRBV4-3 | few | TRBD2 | TGCGCCAGCAGCCAACGGAGCGGGACCTCACCTACCACAGATACGCAGTATTTT | CASSQRSGTSPTTDTQYF
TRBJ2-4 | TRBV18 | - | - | TGTGCCAGCTCATCATCCGCCCCAGGCGTAGCCAAAAACATTCAGTACTTC | CASSSSAPGVAKNIQYF
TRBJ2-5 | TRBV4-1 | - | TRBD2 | TGCGCCAGCAGCCATCCCATAGCGGGAGGGCCTACGAAGACCCAGTACTTC | CASSHPIAGGPTKTQYF
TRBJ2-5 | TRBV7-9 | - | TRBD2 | TGTGCCAGCAGCCTAGGGACTAGCGGGGGCCAAGAGACCCAGTACTTC | CASSLGTSGGQETQYF
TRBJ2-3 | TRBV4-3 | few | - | TGCGCCAGCAGCCAAGAGGGCGCCAAGGGGCGCACAGATACGCAGTATTTT | CASSQEGAKGRTDTQYF
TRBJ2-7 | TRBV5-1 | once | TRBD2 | TGCGCCAGCAGCCTACTCGAGCGGGGGACATCCTACGAGCAGTACTTC | CASSLLERGTSYEQYF
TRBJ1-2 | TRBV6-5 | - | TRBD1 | TGTGCCAGCAGTTACGTGAGGACAGGCAACTATGGCTACACCTTC | CASSYVRTGNYGYTF
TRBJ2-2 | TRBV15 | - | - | TGTGCCACCAGCATTGAGGGAGACACCGGGGAGCTGTTTTTT | CATSIEGDTGELFF
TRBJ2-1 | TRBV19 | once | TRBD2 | TGTGCCAGTAGGTGGGCGGGAGGGCCCGATGAGCAGTTCTTC | CASRWAGGPDEQFF
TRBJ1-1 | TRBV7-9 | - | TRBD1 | TGTGCCAGCAGCACAGGGGGCACTGAAGCTTTCTTT | CASSTGGTEAFF
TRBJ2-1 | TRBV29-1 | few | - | TGCAGCGTTGGGGGGGGAGGGGGCTCCTACAATGAGCAGTTCTTC | CSVGGGGGSYNEQFF
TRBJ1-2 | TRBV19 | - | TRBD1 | TGTGCCAGTAGCGACGACAGGGCGTGGGGCTACACCTTC | CASSDDRAWGYTF
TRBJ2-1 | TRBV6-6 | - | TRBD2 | TGTGCCAGCAGTTACTCGTGGGACTACTTGTCTGAGCAGTTCTTC | CASSYSWDYLSEQFF
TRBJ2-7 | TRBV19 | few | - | TGTGCCAGTACCCAAGGCGCGGGCAGCACCTACGAGCAGTACTTC | CASTQGAGSTYEQYF
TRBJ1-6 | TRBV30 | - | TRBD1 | TGTGCCTGGATGGGACAGGGGTATTCACCCCTCCACTTT | CAWMGQGYSPLHF
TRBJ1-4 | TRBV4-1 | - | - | TGCGCCAGCAGCCAACCCTATGAAAAACTGTTTTTT | CASSQPYEKLFF
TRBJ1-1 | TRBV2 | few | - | TGTGCCAGCCAGAACACTGAAGCTTTCTTT | CASQNTEAFF
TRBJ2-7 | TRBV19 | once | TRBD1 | TGTGCCAGTAGTATAGACGGGACAGGGTCGTACGAGCAGTACTTC | CASSIDGTGSYEQYF
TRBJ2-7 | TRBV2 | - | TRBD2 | TGTGCCAGCAGCGAGGGACTAGCGGGGACCTACGAGCAGTACTTC | CASSEGLAGTYEQYF
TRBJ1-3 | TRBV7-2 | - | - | TGTGCCAGCAGAAGTCAGGGAACCTACTCTGGAAACACCATATATTTT | CASRSQGTYSGNTIYF
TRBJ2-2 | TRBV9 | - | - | TGTGCCAGCAGCGTAGAGACAAACGCGAACACCGGGGAGCTGTTTTTT | CASSVETNANTGELFF
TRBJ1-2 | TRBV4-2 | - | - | TGTGCCAGCAGCCATACAGGTGGCAGGGGAAACTATGGCTACACCTTC | CASSHTGGRGNYGYTF
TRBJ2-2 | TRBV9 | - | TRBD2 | TGTGCCAGCACCCTAACTAGCGGGACCGGGGAGCTGTTTTTT | CASTLTSGTGELFF